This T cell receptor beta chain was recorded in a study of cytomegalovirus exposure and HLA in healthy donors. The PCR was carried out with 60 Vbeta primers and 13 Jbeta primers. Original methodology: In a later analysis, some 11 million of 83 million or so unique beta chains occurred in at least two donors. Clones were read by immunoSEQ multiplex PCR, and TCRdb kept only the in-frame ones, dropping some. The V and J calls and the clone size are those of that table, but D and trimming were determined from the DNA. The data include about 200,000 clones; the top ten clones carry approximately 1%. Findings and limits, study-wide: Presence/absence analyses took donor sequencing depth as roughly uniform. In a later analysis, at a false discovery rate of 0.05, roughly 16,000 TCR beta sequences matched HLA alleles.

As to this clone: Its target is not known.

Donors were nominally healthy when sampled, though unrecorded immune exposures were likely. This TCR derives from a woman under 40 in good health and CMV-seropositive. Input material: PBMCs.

The CDR3 loop is CASSSSGQGVHEQYF. The CDR3 DNA sequence: TGCGCCAGCAGCTCTTCGGGACAGGGGGTCCACGAGCAGTACTTC. The chain couples TRBV5-1 to TRBJ2-7; 11 bases agree with TRBD1. The CDR3 is 15 residues long. The V gene end was trimmed by 3 bases and the J gene end by 5 bases; junction bases not matched to a gene: 7. Germline CDR1 SGHRS, CDR2 YFSETQ.